This T cell receptor (beta chain) stems from a study of T cells in Graves' hyperthyroidism and ophthalmopathy. Whole-study context: Blood from the periphery was taken at initial diagnosis, before any treatment.

The TCR beta CDR3 regions underwent amplification using RNA transcripts as the source. The primer set for the first-round RT-PCR of the TCR CDR3 was HTBI. TCRdb itself ran the multiplex PCR reads through MiXCR, one entry per CDR3 protein. The sample lists a few hundred thousand distinct CDR3 sequences, around 21% occurring once. Broader study findings: For ophthalmopathy, model prediction preceded onset by a median approximately 6 months. In the blood, most expanded thyroid clonotypes above 0.001 appeared as well.

Trimming stripped 3 bases from V and 0 bases from J, with 5 bases between. Germline V gene sequence: CDR1 SQVTM, CDR2 ANQGSEA. The CDR3 length is 12 residues. This clonotype was counted many times. The antigen is unknown. The chain has TRBV29-1 and TRBJ1-1; no clear D. This clonotype was obtained from a man aged 18 to 29 with Graves' hyperthyroidism. The sequenced sample consisted of blood. In nucleotides, the CDR3 is TGCAGCGTTGATACTTTGAACACTGAAGCTTTCTTT. It encodes CSVDTLNTEAFF. Drawing the rest from reference TRBV29-1 and TRBJ1-1, the complete variable domain is SAVISQKPSRDICQRGTSLTIQCQVDSQVTMMFWYRQQPGQSLTLIATANQGSEATYESGFVIDKFPISRPNLTFSTLTVSNMSPEDSSIYLCSVDTLNTEAFFGQGTRLTVV.